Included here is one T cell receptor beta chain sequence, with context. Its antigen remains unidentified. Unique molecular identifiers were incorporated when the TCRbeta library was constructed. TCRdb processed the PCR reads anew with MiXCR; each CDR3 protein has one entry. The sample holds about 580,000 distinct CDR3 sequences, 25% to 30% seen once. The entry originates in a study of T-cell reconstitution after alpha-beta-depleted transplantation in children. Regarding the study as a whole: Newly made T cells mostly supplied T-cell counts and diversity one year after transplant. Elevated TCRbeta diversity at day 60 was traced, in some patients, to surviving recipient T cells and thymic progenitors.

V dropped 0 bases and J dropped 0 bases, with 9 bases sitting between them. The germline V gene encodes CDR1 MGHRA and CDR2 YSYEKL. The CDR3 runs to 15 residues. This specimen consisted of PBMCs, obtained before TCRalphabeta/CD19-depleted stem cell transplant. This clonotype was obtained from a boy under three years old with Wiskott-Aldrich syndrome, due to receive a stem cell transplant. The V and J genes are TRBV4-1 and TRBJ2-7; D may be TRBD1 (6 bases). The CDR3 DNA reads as TGCGCCAGCAGCCAAGATCTACAGGGCTCCTACGAGCAGTACTTC. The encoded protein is CASSQDLQGSYEQYF.